This T cell receptor beta chain was documented in a study of T cell responses to AZD1222 COVID-19 vaccine. Profiled with immunoSEQ multiplex PCR; TCRdb holds only in-frame clones, not every one. The sample carries some 110,000 clones, 80% to 90% recorded once. Study-wide results and caveats: Within unmutated variant regions lay the reported targets of nearly half of spike-specific TCRs.

For this clone: Its antigen is not identified.

The CDR3 sequence is 14 residues long. Germline CDR1 and CDR2: MGHDK and SYGVNS. V was pared by 0 bases and J by 4 bases, with 9 bases between. The chain uses TRBV25-1 and TRBJ1-2, with D perhaps TRBD1 (6 bases). The clonotype comes from an adult in good health. The sample here was peripheral blood, taken on day 0 of AZD1222 vaccination. CDR3 loop: CASSEYGGLYGYTF. CDR3 DNA sequence: TGTGCCAGCAGTGAATATGGGGGCCTCTATGGCTACACCTTC.